One and the same sample provided the 23 T cell receptor beta chains below, sequenced in a study of PD-1 blockade in classical Hodgkin lymphoma. Sequenced by immunoSEQ multiplex PCR; TCRdb stores in-frame clones only, minus some. The sample has around 46,000 clones; around 82% are singletons. All patients relapsed after autologous stem cell transplantation, and brentuximab vedotin exposure varied. The sequencing here drew on peripheral blood mononuclear cells (PBMCs), taken before the second cycle of nivolumab. All receptors come from a human donor with classical Hodgkin lymphoma.

Sample share makes this clone medium-sized (0.01 to 0.1%). This chain uses TRBV19 with TRBJ2-1, with 9 bases identical to TRBD2. Trimming cost V 1 base and J 7 bases; bases outside gene matches: 5. The CDR3 length is 15 residues. From germline, CDR1 is LNHDA and CDR2 SQIVND (reference sequence). The DNA of the CDR3 is TGTGCCAGTAGTATAGTGGCACTAGCGGGTAATGAGCAGTTCTTC. The encoded protein is CASSIVALAGNEQFF.

In DNA form, the CDR3 reads TGTGCCAGCAGCTGGGGGACAGTCGGAAACACCATATATTTT. Translated, it gives CASSWGTVGNTIYF. The chain links TRBV7-2 to TRBJ1-3; 7 bases match TRBD1. Germline CDR1 SGHTA, CDR2 FQGNSA. The CDR3 is 14 amino acids. Trimming cost V 4 bases and J 4 bases; bases outside gene matches: 4.

V is TRBV29-1 and J is TRBJ2-1; D is perhaps TRBD1 (5 bases). The CDR3 is 17 amino acids. Germline CDR1 and CDR2: SQVTM and ANQGSEA. Trimming left V 1 base short and J 9 bases short, with 25 bases between. The CDR3 loop reads CSVEAGRSLGSTGEQFF. The CDR3, as DNA: TGCAGCGTTGAAGCGGGTCGGTCTTTGGGTTCTACAGGTGAGCAGTTCTTC.

The chain couples TRBV6-5 to TRBJ2-1; D may be TRBD1 (6 bases). The CDR3 runs 14 residues. Germline assignment: CDR1 MNHEY and CDR2 SVGAGI. Trimming pared 9 bases from V and 7 bases from J, leaving 19 bases between. In DNA, the CDR3 is TGTGCCAGTCGGAAAACAGGGTGGGGGAATGAGCAGTTCTTC. Translated: CASRKTGWGNEQFF.

The V call is TRBV5-6, the J call TRBJ1-2; TRBD1 is a possible D gene (6 bases). The ends were cut back, 0 bases at V and 8 bases at J, with 14 bases in the middle. Germline CDR1 and CDR2: SGHDT and YYEEEE. The CDR3 length is 14 residues. The CDR3 loop is CASSLVTGAEGYTF. CDR3 nucleotide sequence: TGTGCCAGCAGCTTGGTGACAGGCGCGGAAGGCTACACCTTC. Using reference TRBV5-6 and TRBJ1-2 for the parts outside the CDR3, the full variable domain is DAGVTQSPTHLIKTRGQQVTLRCSPKSGHDTVSWYQQALGQGPQFIFQYYEEEERQRGNFPDRFSGHQFPNYSSELNVNALLLGDSALYLCASSLVTGAEGYTFGSGTRLTVV.

The genes are TRBV6-5 and TRBJ1-1; D is unresolved. CDR1 is MNHEY, CDR2 SVGAGI, per germline. V lost 0 bases and J lost 2, with 10 bases in between. The CDR3 spans 15 residues. The CDR3 here is CASSYSQVVNTEAFF. The CDR3 nucleotides are TGTGCCAGCAGTTACTCGCAGGTGGTAAACACTGAAGCTTTCTTT.

The genes are TRBV28 and TRBJ2-1; the match to TRBD1 covers 9 bases. This CDR3 is 16 amino acids long. Germline V gene lookup returns CDR1 MDHEN and CDR2 SYDVKM. Trimming at V came to 4 bases and at J to 5 bases, leaving 9 bases not matched to a gene. The CDR3 loop reads CASSSPGTGLDNEQFF. In nucleotides, the CDR3 is TGTGCCAGCAGTTCCCCCGGGACAGGGCTCGACAATGAGCAGTTCTTC.

This chain links TRBV9 with TRBJ2-6; D possibly corresponds to TRBD1 (5 bases). CDR3 length equals 18 residues. The V and J ends lost 3 bases and 0 bases respectively, with 16 bases between them. The germline gives CDR1 SGDLS, CDR2 YYNGEE. The CDR3 region has the DNA TGTGCCAGCAGCGCAGCTACAGGACCCTCCTCTGGGGCCAACGTCCTGACTTTC. Translating gives CASSAATGPSSGANVLTF. Full variable domain (missing parts from reference TRBV9 and TRBJ2-6): DSGVTQTPKHLITATGQRVTLRCSPRSGDLSVYWYQQSLDQGLQFLIQYYNGEERAKGNILERFSAQQFPDLHSELNLSSLELGDSALYFCASSAATGPSSGANVLTFGAGSRLTVL.

This clone was detected a few times. The chain has TRBV2 and TRBJ1-1; the D is unclear. Trimming removed 0 bases at V and 11 bases at J, with 10 bases between. There are 12 residues in the CDR3. Germline values: CDR1 SNHLY, CDR2 FYNNEI. DNA for the CDR3: TGTGCCAGCAGTGAAGCTGGGAGGAACGCTTTCTTT. Translation gives CASSEAGRNAFF.

This rearrangement joins TRBV21-1 to TRBJ1-1. TRBV21-1 is a known pseudogene. There are 10 residues in the CDR3. The CDR3 coding sequence is TGTGCCAGCCGAGGGTCTGAAGCTTTCTTT. This translates into CASRGSEAFF.

Regarding this clone: This specimen includes other DNA sequences encoding the same CDR3. The chain combines TRBV6-5 with TRBJ1-3; D not resolved. V was cut by 7 bases and J by 0 bases, with 4 bases left in between. Germline V gene data show CDR1 as MNHEY and CDR2 as SVGAGI. This CDR3 is built from 12 residues. The CDR3 loop reads CASTGSGNTIYF. CDR3 DNA sequence: TGTGCCAGCACCGGCTCTGGAAACACCATATATTTT.

The chain employs TRBV9 and TRBJ2-6; D remains unclear. This CDR3 has 12 residues. Per the germline V gene, CDR1 is SGDLS and CDR2 is YYNGEE. The V end lost 0 bases, the J end lost 8 bases, and 3 bases lay between the germline ends. In nucleotides, the CDR3 is TGTGCCAGCAGCGTAGGATCCAACGTCCTGACTTTC. This encodes CASSVGSNVLTF.

This chain uses TRBV28 with TRBJ2-7; D may match TRBD1 or TRBD2 (5 bases each). V was clipped by 6 bases and J by 5 bases, with 11 bases between them. The CDR3 length is 12 residues. CDR1 MDHEN and CDR2 SYDVKM come from the germline V gene. CDR3 sequence: CASRPGAHEQYF. CDR3 DNA sequence: TGTGCCAGCAGGCCCGGGGCCCACGAGCAGTACTTC.

The rearrangement joins TRBV5-1 to TRBJ2-7; TRBD2 matches at 8 bases. Unmatched junction bases numbered 14, after V lost 1 base and J lost 5 bases. The CDR3 is 17 amino acids. Germline V gene sequence: CDR1 SGHRS, CDR2 YFSETQ. The CDR3 coding sequence is TGCGCCAGCAGCTTGCCCTCCCCGGGAGCGGGAGAACACGAGCAGTACTTC. Translated, it gives CASSLPSPGAGEHEQYF.

The chain links TRBV6-1 to TRBJ1-1; no definite D call. This CDR3 contains 13 residues. V shed 6 bases and J shed 1 base, with 9 bases lying between them. Germline V lookup: CDR1 MNHNS, CDR2 SASEGT. CDR3 sequence reads: CASSITQNTEAFF. The CDR3 bases are TGTGCCAGCAGCATTACCCAGAACACTGAAGCTTTCTTT.

The CDR3: CASSRLGSMNTEAFF. In DNA form, the CDR3 reads TGTGCCAGCAGCCGTTTGGGGAGTATGAACACTGAAGCTTTCTTT. The chain carries TRBV5-5 and TRBJ1-1; D uncertain. The CDR3 runs 15 residues. With 4 bases removed from V and 0 bases from J, the gap between germline ends came to 13 bases. Germline V CDR1 and CDR2: SGHKS, YYEKEE (reference sequence).

This chain connects TRBV14 to TRBJ1-4; D not resolved. Trimming removed 1 base at V and 3 bases at J, with 6 bases between. Germline CDR1 is SGHDN and CDR2 is FVKESK. The CDR3 contains 14 residues. The CDR3 is CASSQGGANEKLFF. In DNA, the CDR3 is TGTGCCAGCAGCCAAGGAGGAGCTAATGAAAAACTGTTTTTT.

J is TRBJ1-6 and V is TRBV9, with D perhaps matching TRBD1 (6 bases). This CDR3 is built from 17 residues. Germline loops: CDR1 SGDLS, CDR2 YYNGEE. Deletions cut 0 bases from V and 0 bases from J, with 10 bases between. The CDR3 DNA reads as TGTGCCAGCAGCGTAGGGGACATTAGCTCCTATAATTCACCCCTCCACTTT. Its translation: CASSVGDISSYNSPLHF.

In DNA form, the CDR3 reads TGTGCCAGCAGCCGCGACGCCAACTATGGCTACACCTTC. The encoded protein is CASSRDANYGYTF. The chain carries TRBV6-5 and TRBJ1-2; D remains unclear. V was pared by 6 bases and J by 2 bases, with 10 bases between. The CDR3 is 13 residues long. Per germline, CDR1 MNHEY and CDR2 SVGAGI.

The gene calls are TRBV5-6 and TRBJ2-7; TRBD1 agrees at 10 bases. V gave up 4 bases and J gave up 5 bases; unmatched junction bases: 9. Germline V gene lookup returns CDR1 SGHDT and CDR2 YYEEEE. The CDR3 runs 15 residues. The CDR3 region is CASSGPGQGIHEQYF. The CDR3 region has the DNA TGTGCCAGCAGCGGACCGGGACAGGGGATCCACGAGCAGTACTTC.

J is TRBJ1-2 and V is TRBV7-9, with unresolved D. Germline CDR1 is SEHNR and CDR2 is FQNEAQ (reference sequence). This CDR3 is built from 14 residues. V shed 2 bases and J shed 2 bases, with 9 bases lying between them. CDR3 amino acids: CASSLMASNYGYTF. CDR3 DNA sequence: TGTGCCAGCAGCTTAATGGCCAGCAACTATGGCTACACCTTC.

The chain links TRBV6-6 to TRBJ2-7; D might be TRBD1 (6 bases). Germline V gives CDR1 MNHNY, CDR2 SVGAGI (reference sequence). The CDR3 has 13 amino acids. V dropped 10 bases and J dropped 0 bases, with 13 bases sitting between them. CDR3 bases: TGTGCCACCAAGGACAGCTACTCCTACGAGCAGTACTTC. It encodes CATKDSYSYEQYF.

This chain joins TRBV21-1 and TRBJ1-1; the DNA was not compared with TRBD1, the D call given in the table. TRBV21-1 is a listed pseudogene. CDR3 length: 14 residues. The CDR3 spells CASKSGGLDTEAFF. The CDR3 nucleotides read TGTGCCAGCAAGTCAGGGGGCTTAGATACTGAAGCTTTCTTT.